These T cell receptor beta chains were read from a single sample in a study of radiation and T cells in renal cell carcinoma. Libraries were prepared by immunoSEQ multiplex PCR; TCRdb keeps only in-frame clonotypes and omits some of them. Counted here are around 15,000 clones, about half occurring once; the ten biggest clones make up 30% to 50%. Sequencing was performed on tumor tissue, taken from a patient whose treatment included radiotherapy and nephrectomy. The origin of the receptors is a woman between 55 and 75 years old with renal cell carcinoma. The CDR3 runs from the conserved cysteine through the conserved F or W. D genes are given only for firm matches. Clone size appears in some rows only: once, few, many, or a class for an expanded clone.

length,D,size,J,V,DNA,CDR3
15,TRBD1,NA,TRBJ1-2,TRBV5-4,TGTGCCAGCATCTTTGGACAGGGTGGGCGGTATGGCTACACCTTC,CASIFGQGGRYGYTF
15,NA,few,TRBJ1-6,TRBV28,TGTGCCAGCAGTTTCGAGGGGCCTGTTAATTCACCCCTCCACTTT,CASSFEGPVNSPLHF
14,NA,NA,TRBJ1-2,TRBV5-1,TGCGCCAGCAGCCCTGGGACATCCGGCTATGGCTACACCTTC,CASSPGTSGYGYTF
14,NA,NA,TRBJ1-5,TRBV6-5,TGTGCCAGCAGCTCCGACGGACGGAATCAGCCCCAGCATTTT,CASSSDGRNQPQHF
12,NA,NA,TRBJ1-2,TRBV4-2,TGTGCCAGCAGCCAAGATAGGTATGGCTACACCTTC,CASSQDRYGYTF
12,NA,NA,TRBJ1-4,TRBV30,TGTGCCTGGTCTAGGGTGAAGGAAAAACTGTTTTTT,CAWSRVKEKLFF
16,TRBD1,NA,TRBJ1-4,TRBV15,TGTGCCACCAGCTCGAACCCGGGACAGGGGAATGAAAAACTGTTTTTT,CATSSNPGQGNEKLFF
14,TRBD1,NA,TRBJ2-7,TRBV7-6,TGTGCCAGCAGCCCGGGACAGGGGCCCTACGAGCAGTACTTC,CASSPGQGPYEQYF
15,TRBD2,NA,TRBJ2-7,TRBV28,TGTGCCAGCAGAGTAACTAGCGGGAGGATGTACGAGCAGTACTTC,CASRVTSGRMYEQYF
16,NA,NA,TRBJ1-5,TRBV5-4,TGTGCCAGCAGCCGGGGGTCGAGCAGGTTCAATCAGCCCCAGCATTTT,CASSRGSSRFNQPQHF
16,NA,NA,TRBJ1-4,TRBV5-1,TGCGCCAGCAGCGCGGCCCTAGGTGCAACTAATGAAAAACTGTTTTTT,CASSAALGATNEKLFF
14,NA,medium-sized,TRBJ2-3,TRBV7-3,TGTGCCAGCAGCTTACACCCGAGCACAGATACGCAGTATTTT,CASSLHPSTDTQYF
15,TRBD2,NA,TRBJ2-1,TRBV5-6,TGTGCCAGCAGCTTTGAAGGACTAGAGGGCGATGAGCAGTTCTTC,CASSFEGLEGDEQFF
15,NA,NA,TRBJ2-3,TRBV10-3,TGTGCCATCACCCCCGGAGGGGACAGCACAGATACGCAGTATTTT,CAITPGGDSTDTQYF
15,TRBD1,NA,TRBJ1-5,TRBV2,TGTGCCAGCAGTACCGGACAGGGGGGATATCAGCCCCAGCATTTT,CASSTGQGGYQPQHF
14,TRBD1,many,TRBJ2-3,TRBV27,TGTGCCAGCATGAGGGACAGGGTCACAGATACGCAGTATTTT,CASMRDRVTDTQYF
16,TRBD2,NA,TRBJ2-3,TRBV7-2,TGTGCCAGCAGCTTTAGAGCGGGATCTAGCACAGATACGCAGTATTTT,CASSFRAGSSTDTQYF
15,NA,NA,TRBJ2-2,TRBV5-1,TGCGCCAGCAGCCCAGGACTGGGGGACACCGGGGAGCTGTTTTTT,CASSPGLGDTGELFF
13,NA,NA,TRBJ1-1,TRBV19,TGTGCCAGTAGTATAGCCAGGGACACTGAAGCTTTCTTT,CASSIARDTEAFF
14,NA,many,TRBJ1-4,TRBV7-6,TGTGCCAGCAGCTTAGAGGCTGATAATGAAAAACTGTTTTTT,CASSLEADNEKLFF
16,NA,few,TRBJ1-4,TRBV19,TGTGCCAGTAGTATATCCAGGGGAGAAGGCAATGAAAAACTGTTTTTT,CASSISRGEGNEKLFF
17,NA,NA,TRBJ2-1,TRBV15,TGTGCCACCAGCAGAGAAAAGATATCCGGGTCCTACAATGAGCAGTTCTTC,CATSREKISGSYNEQFF
15,NA,large,TRBJ1-3,TRBV2,TGTGCCAGCAGCGAAGAGCTGAGCTCTGGAAACACCATATATTTT,CASSEELSSGNTIYF
17,TRBD2,NA,TRBJ2-2,TRBV5-1,TGCGCCAGCAGCGCCTTGCGCGCGGGGGACGTGGCCGGGGAGCTGTTTTTT,CASSALRAGDVAGELFF
16,NA,once,TRBJ1-1,TRBV10-2,TGCGCCAGCAGTGGGACAGAGGGGAAGAAAAACACTGAAGCTTTCTTT,CASSGTEGKKNTEAFF
15,NA,NA,TRBJ1-4,TRBV7-9,TGTGCCAGCAGCTTAGGAGGTGACTTCGGCGAAAAACTGTTTTTT,CASSLGGDFGEKLFF
14,TRBD1,NA,TRBJ2-7,TRBV7-3,TGTGCCAGCAGCTGGGGACAGGGGGCCTACGAGCAGTACTTC,CASSWGQGAYEQYF
19,TRBD1,NA,TRBJ1-5,TRBV14,TGTGCCAGCAGCCCTTGTACAGGGGAGGGTTGGATAGACGATCAGCCCCAGCATTTT,CASSPCTGEGWIDDQPQHF
16,TRBD1,NA,TRBJ1-1,TRBV2,TGTGCCAGCAGGGACAGGGCCCTTATTGCGAACACTGAAGCTTTCTTT,CASRDRALIANTEAFF
14,NA,few,TRBJ2-3,TRBV7-6,TGTGCCAGCAGCTTAGCGGACCTGCAGGGTACGCAGTATTTT,CASSLADLQGTQYF
17,TRBD1,few,TRBJ1-3,TRBV19,TGTGCCAGTACTGACACAGGGGCGATCCTCTCTGGAAACACCATATATTTT,CASTDTGAILSGNTIYF
12,NA,NA,TRBJ2-1,TRBV6-5,TGTGCCAGCGGTCCAAGGGGGAATGAGCAGTTCTTC,CASGPRGNEQFF
15,NA,medium-sized,TRBJ2-7,TRBV10-3,TGTGCCATCAGTGATGGGGCGACGGGCTACTACGAGCAGTACTTC,CAISDGATGYYEQYF
14,NA,few,TRBJ2-4,TRBV19,TGTGCCAGTAGACCCCACAGCCTGGGGAACATTCAGTACTTC,CASRPHSLGNIQYF
16,TRBD2,few,TRBJ2-2,TRBV7-6,TGTGCCAGCAGCTCAGTAGCGGGAGGGCCCACCGGGGAGCTGTTTTTT,CASSSVAGGPTGELFF
13,NA,NA,TRBJ2-7,TRBV27,TGTGCCAGCAGTTCCGACAGGTCCTACGAGCAGTACTTC,CASSSDRSYEQYF
16,NA,medium-sized,TRBJ1-1,TRBV18,TGTGCCAGCTCACCACCCGGGGACAACATGAACACTGAAGCTTTCTTT,CASSPPGDNMNTEAFF
18,TRBD1,NA,TRBJ1-5,TRBV11-2,TGTGCCAGCAGCTTAGTTACAGGGGCTGGGAGTGGCAATCAGCCCCAGCATTTT,CASSLVTGAGSGNQPQHF
11,NA,many,TRBJ1-6,TRBV27,TGTGCCAGCAGTGGCTGGCGGACAAGGCTCTTT,CASSGWRTRLF
15,TRBD1,few,TRBJ1-5,TRBV2,TGTGCCAGCAGAGTACAGGGGGCGGGCAATCAGCCCCAGCATTTT,CASRVQGAGNQPQHF
15,TRBD2,NA,TRBJ2-7,TRBV4-1,TGCGCCAGCAGTTTAGTAGCGGGGGAGAACTACGAGCAGTACTTC,CASSLVAGENYEQYF
13,NA,NA,TRBJ1-2,TRBV7-2,TGTGCCAGCAGCCCCGCCCCTAACTATGGCTACACCTTC,CASSPAPNYGYTF
16,NA,NA,TRBJ2-3,TRBV4-1,TGCGCCAGCAGCCCCCCCCTGGGGGGGCCCACAGATACGCAGTATTTT,CASSPPLGGPTDTQYF
12,NA,many,TRBJ1-5,TRBV28,TGTGCCAGCAGGGACAGCAATCAGCCCCAGCATTTT,CASRDSNQPQHF